This TCR beta chain is drawn from a study of cytomegalovirus exposure and HLA in healthy donors. Primers: 60 Vbeta forward and 13 Jbeta reverse. The repertoire was sequenced with immunoSEQ multiplex PCR; TCRdb's copy has only in-frame clones and lacks some. The sample contains 180,000 or so clones, around 76% of which appear only once. Germline CDR1 SGHTA, CDR2 FQGNSA. This CDR3 has 16 amino acids. Trimming pared 2 bases from V and 5 bases from J, leaving 16 bases between. Material: PBMCs. The chain employs TRBV7-2 and TRBJ1-5; a possible D gene is TRBD1 (5 bases). The TCR comes from a woman in her thirties in good health and CMV-seropositive. The CDR3 DNA follows: TGTGCCAGCAGCTTAAACTCCGGGGGAGCGGATCAGCCCCAGCATTTT. It specifies CASSLNSGGADQPQHF.